Sequencing of this T cell receptor (beta chain) was carried out in a study of blood T cell repertoires in COVID-19. Study overall: The study drew acute and convalescent COVID-19 samples from the United States, Italy and Spain. T cells, B-cell-depleted T cells, or PBMCs supplied cDNA or gDNA.

Germline values: CDR1 LGHDT, CDR2 YNNKEL (reference sequence). The CDR3 totals 13 residues. V gave up 3 bases and J gave up 6 bases, with 11 bases separating them. In the source study's methods: How many nucleated cells were present was estimated from reference gene primer amplification. Data came from immunoSEQ multiplex PCR; TCRdb stores just in-frame clones and leaves some out. That table furnishes V, J and clone size, whereas the DNA furnished D and trimming. Of under 80,000 clones listed, about 80% were seen once; the top ten hold around 9.6%. Sequenced sample: peripheral blood. V gene TRBV3-1 (or the pseudogene TRBV3-2) combines with J gene TRBJ2-5, with D unresolved. This TCR came from a human donor in a cohort sampled during active COVID-19. The CDR3 reads CASSQTPTKTQYF. The CDR3 bases are TGTGCCAGCAGCCAGACACCAACGAAGACCCAGTACTTC.